This T cell receptor (beta chain) emerged from a study of neoadjuvant nivolumab and ipilimumab in lung cancer. The protocol was immunoSEQ multiplex PCR, while the TCRdb copy is restricted to in-frame clones and leaves out a portion. Here the sample spans some 13,000 clones, approximately 71% being singletons. The CDR3 loop spans 14 amino acids. Trimming removed 4 bases from V and 0 bases from J, with 10 bases in between. Germline V lookup: CDR1 SGHRS, CDR2 YFSETQ. The sequence derives from an adult with non-small cell lung cancer. Material: peripheral blood, obtained after neoadjuvant nivolumab, alone or with ipilimumab, at or shortly before surgery. V is TRBV5-1 and J is TRBJ1-2; D might be TRBD1 (5 bases). Here the CDR3 DNA reads TGCGCCAGCAGCGGGGGGGGGACTAACTATGGCTACACCTTC. Translation: CASSGGGTNYGYTF.